This T cell receptor (beta chain) was captured in a study of T cells in Graves' hyperthyroidism and ophthalmopathy. General study points: In simple terms, a model built on 13 V-J features told ophthalmopathy apart from stable hyperthyroidism.

V dropped 6 bases and J dropped 4 bases, with 15 bases sitting between them. CDR3 length: 14 residues. Germline-derived CDR1 and CDR2 are LGHDT and YNNKEL (reference sequence). The TCR beta CDR3 regions underwent amplification using RNA transcripts as the source. TCR CDR3 regions were first amplified by RT-PCR with HTBI primers. TCRdb independently ran MiXCR on the multiplex PCR reads; one entry per CDR3 protein. Among about 280,000 distinct CDR3 sequences, less than 30% were seen once, and the ten largest hold approximately 25%. Points on this clonotype: Its antigen is currently unknown.

This TCR came from a man aged 40-49 years with Graves' hyperthyroidism that later progressed to Graves' ophthalmopathy. Sequenced material: blood. The J gene is TRBJ1-1, the V gene TRBV3-1; maybe TRBD1 (5 bases). The CDR3 loop reads CASRAGGTGTEAFF. In nucleotides, the CDR3 is TGTGCCAGCAGGGCCGGTGGGACGGGCACTGAAGCTTTCTTT.